This section outlines one T cell receptor beta chain sequence together with its context. This specimen belongs to a study of blood T cell repertoires in COVID-19. Across the study: PBMCs, B-cell-depleted T cells, or T cells were the source of the cDNA or gDNA that made up the material.

Original analysis: Counts of nucleated cells, estimated from reference gene primer amplification, were obtained. Generated by immunoSEQ multiplex PCR, the TCRdb table keeps only in-frame clones and is missing some. The D gene and trimming were derived from the DNA, and the V and J assignments and clone size from that table. The repertoire holds around 88,000 clones, with roughly 90% as singletons. CDR3 length: 13 residues. CDR1 is SGHTA and CDR2 is FQGNSA in the germline V gene. Between the trimmed V and J ends, which lost 4 bases and 8 bases, there was a span of 14 bases. The material sequenced was peripheral blood. This chain joins TRBV7-2 and TRBJ1-1; D possibly corresponds to TRBD1 (6 bases). This receptor was obtained from a woman older than 75 with acute or convalescent COVID-19. The DNA for the CDR3 is TGTGCCAGCAGCTCGGTGGTGGGACAAGAAGCTTTCTTT. This codes for CASSSVVGQEAFF.